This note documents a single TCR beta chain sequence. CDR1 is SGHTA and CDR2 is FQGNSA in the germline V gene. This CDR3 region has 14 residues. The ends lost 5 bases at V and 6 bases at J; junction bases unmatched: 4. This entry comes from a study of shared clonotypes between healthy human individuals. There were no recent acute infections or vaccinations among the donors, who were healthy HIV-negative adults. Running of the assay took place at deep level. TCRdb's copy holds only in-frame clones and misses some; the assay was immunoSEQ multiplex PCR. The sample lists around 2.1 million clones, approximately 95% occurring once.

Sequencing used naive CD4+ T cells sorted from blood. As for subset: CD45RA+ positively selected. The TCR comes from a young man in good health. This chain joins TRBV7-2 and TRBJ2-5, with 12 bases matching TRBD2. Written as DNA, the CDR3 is TGTGCCAGCAGCCCTAGCGGGGGGGCGAAGACCCAGTACTTC. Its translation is CASSPSGGAKTQYF.